The 11 T cell receptor beta chains given below trace back to one sample, sequenced in a study of cytomegalovirus exposure and HLA in healthy donors. Vbeta (60) and Jbeta (13) primers were used in the PCR. Some clones are missing from TCRdb's copy, which holds only in-frame ones; the method was immunoSEQ multiplex PCR. The top ten hold about 2.4% of the sample, which has about 170,000 clones, 80% to 90% seen once. What was sequenced was PBMCs. All receptors come from a male donor in good health and CMV-seronegative.

The chain links TRBV7-9 to TRBJ1-2; D is unclear. Germline loops: CDR1 SEHNR, CDR2 FQNEAQ (reference sequence). The CDR3 sequence is 13 residues long. V lost 2 bases to trimming and J lost 8 bases, with 12 bases between them. Here the CDR3 DNA reads TGTGCCAGCAGCTTATATGAGGGAGGCGGCTACACCTTC. It encodes CASSLYEGGGYTF. The whole variable domain, remainder taken from reference TRBV7-9 and TRBJ1-2, is DTGVSQNPRHKITKRGQNVTFRCDPISEHNRLYWYRQTLGQGPEFLTYFQNEAQLEKSRLLSDRFSAERPKGSFSTLEIQRTEQGDSAMYLCASSLYEGGGYTFGSGTRLTVV.

This sequence joins TRBV7-9 and TRBJ2-7, with 9 bases matching TRBD2. In germline, CDR1 is SEHNR, CDR2 FQNEAQ (reference sequence). Trimming took 5 bases from V and 3 from J; bases not matched to a gene: 8. This CDR3 is 15 amino acids long. The DNA for the CDR3 is TGTGCCAGCAGCGTTAGCGGGGGCGCAAACTACGAGCAGTACTTC. This translates into CASSVSGGANYEQYF.

The gene calls are TRBV11-3 and TRBJ2-7, with 10 bases aligning to TRBD1. The trim removed 4 bases at V and 3 bases at J, leaving 3 bases unmatched. The germline V gene encodes CDR1 SGHNT and CDR2 YENEEA. The CDR3 extends over 14 amino acids. The chain's CDR3 is CASSSGTGDYEQYF. CDR3 coding DNA: TGTGCCAGCAGCTCCGGGACAGGGGACTACGAGCAGTACTTC.

About this clone: One junction end disagrees with the germline gene, perhaps due to a read error. The chain uses TRBV27 and TRBJ1-2; 10 bases align to TRBD1. The CDR3 extends over 17 amino acids. Germline V gene sequence: CDR1 MNHEY, CDR2 SMNVEV (reference sequence). CDR3 region: CASSRPDRDRGDSGYPF. The CDR3 nucleotides read TGTGCCAGCAGTCGCCCCGACCGGGACAGGGGAGATTCTGGCTACCCCTTC.

A few counts support this clone. The chain joins TRBV4-3 to TRBJ1-4; 9 nucleotides align to TRBD1. J lost 8 bases, V lost 0 bases, and 7 bases had no gene match. CDR3 length: 16 amino acids. The germline V gene has CDR1 LGHNA and CDR2 YSLEER. CDR3 region: CASSQELGQGPEKLFF. The DNA of the CDR3 is TGCGCCAGCAGCCAAGAACTGGGACAGGGACCCGAAAAACTGTTTTTT.

The chain is built from TRBV6-5 and TRBJ2-7, with 10 bases lining up with TRBD2. The germline V gene encodes CDR1 MNHEY and CDR2 SVGAGI. This CDR3 comprises 14 residues. With 9 bases clipped from V and 7 bases from J, the junction kept 12 bases outside the gene matches. Here the CDR3 reads CASRLVAGGREQYF. The CDR3 region has the DNA TGTGCCAGTCGGCTCGTAGCGGGAGGACGGGAGCAGTACTTC.

The chain carries TRBV4-1 and TRBJ2-5, with 7 bases identical to TRBD2. TRBJ2-7 explains the end of the DNA better; the J call may be wrong. The CDR3 consists of 15 residues. Germline lookup yields CDR1 MGHRA and CDR2 YSYEKL. The CDR3 protein is CASSQEGGSGDEQYF. CDR3 DNA: TGCGCCAGCAGCCAAGAGGGGGGGAGTGGGGACGAGCAGTACTTC.

The CDR3, as DNA: TGTGCCAGCACTCCCTACAGTAACACTGAAGCTTTCTTT. Encoded protein: CASTPYSNTEAFF. The chain carries TRBV28 and TRBJ1-1; D not certain. V gave up 7 bases and J gave up 2 bases, with 11 bases separating them. Germline V gives CDR1 MDHEN, CDR2 SYDVKM. CDR3 size: 13 residues.

The chain has TRBV27 and TRBJ1-3, with 7 bases matching TRBD1. This CDR3 is built from 14 residues. Germline V gene lookup returns CDR1 MNHEY and CDR2 SMNVEV (reference sequence). The V and J ends lost 10 bases and 2 bases, in that order; junction bases with no gene match: 8. CDR3 residues: CANSADRAGNTIYF. DNA of the CDR3: TGTGCCAACTCCGCCGACAGGGCTGGAAACACCATATATTTT.

Regarding this clone: Different DNA sequences within this sample yield the same CDR3. The CDR3 loop is CASSLEGAGGYTF. The DNA of the CDR3 is TGCGCCAGCAGCTTGGAGGGGGCTGGAGGCTACACCTTC. This chain connects TRBV5-1 to TRBJ1-2, with 7 positions matching TRBD1. The germline V gene encodes CDR1 SGHRS and CDR2 YFSETQ. J gave up 8 bases and V 0 bases, and 4 bases lay outside the gene matches. The CDR3 runs to 13 residues.

The chain has TRBV28 and TRBJ1-1; 7 positions agree with TRBD1. The CDR3 sequence is 15 residues long. Per the germline V gene, CDR1 is MDHEN and CDR2 is SYDVKM. V shed 4 bases and J 1 base; nucleotides not matched to a gene: 6. CDR3 protein: CASSSQGGANTEAFF. CDR3 in DNA: TGTGCCAGCAGTTCCCAAGGGGGCGCGAACACTGAAGCTTTCTTT.